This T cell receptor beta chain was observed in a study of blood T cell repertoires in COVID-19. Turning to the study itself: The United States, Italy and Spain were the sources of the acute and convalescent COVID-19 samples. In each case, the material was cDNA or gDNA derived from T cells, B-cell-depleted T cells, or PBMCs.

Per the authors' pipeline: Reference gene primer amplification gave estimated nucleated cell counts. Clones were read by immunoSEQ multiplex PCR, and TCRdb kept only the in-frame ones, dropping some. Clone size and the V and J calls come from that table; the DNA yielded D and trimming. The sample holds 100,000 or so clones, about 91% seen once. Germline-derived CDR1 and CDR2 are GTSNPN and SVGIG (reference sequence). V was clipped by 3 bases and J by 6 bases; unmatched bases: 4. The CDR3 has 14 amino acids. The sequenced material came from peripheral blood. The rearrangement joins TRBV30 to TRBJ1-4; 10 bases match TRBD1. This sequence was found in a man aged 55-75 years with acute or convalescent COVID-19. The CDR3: CAWSWTGGYEKLFF. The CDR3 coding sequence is TGTGCCTGGAGCTGGACAGGGGGATATGAAAAACTGTTTTTT.